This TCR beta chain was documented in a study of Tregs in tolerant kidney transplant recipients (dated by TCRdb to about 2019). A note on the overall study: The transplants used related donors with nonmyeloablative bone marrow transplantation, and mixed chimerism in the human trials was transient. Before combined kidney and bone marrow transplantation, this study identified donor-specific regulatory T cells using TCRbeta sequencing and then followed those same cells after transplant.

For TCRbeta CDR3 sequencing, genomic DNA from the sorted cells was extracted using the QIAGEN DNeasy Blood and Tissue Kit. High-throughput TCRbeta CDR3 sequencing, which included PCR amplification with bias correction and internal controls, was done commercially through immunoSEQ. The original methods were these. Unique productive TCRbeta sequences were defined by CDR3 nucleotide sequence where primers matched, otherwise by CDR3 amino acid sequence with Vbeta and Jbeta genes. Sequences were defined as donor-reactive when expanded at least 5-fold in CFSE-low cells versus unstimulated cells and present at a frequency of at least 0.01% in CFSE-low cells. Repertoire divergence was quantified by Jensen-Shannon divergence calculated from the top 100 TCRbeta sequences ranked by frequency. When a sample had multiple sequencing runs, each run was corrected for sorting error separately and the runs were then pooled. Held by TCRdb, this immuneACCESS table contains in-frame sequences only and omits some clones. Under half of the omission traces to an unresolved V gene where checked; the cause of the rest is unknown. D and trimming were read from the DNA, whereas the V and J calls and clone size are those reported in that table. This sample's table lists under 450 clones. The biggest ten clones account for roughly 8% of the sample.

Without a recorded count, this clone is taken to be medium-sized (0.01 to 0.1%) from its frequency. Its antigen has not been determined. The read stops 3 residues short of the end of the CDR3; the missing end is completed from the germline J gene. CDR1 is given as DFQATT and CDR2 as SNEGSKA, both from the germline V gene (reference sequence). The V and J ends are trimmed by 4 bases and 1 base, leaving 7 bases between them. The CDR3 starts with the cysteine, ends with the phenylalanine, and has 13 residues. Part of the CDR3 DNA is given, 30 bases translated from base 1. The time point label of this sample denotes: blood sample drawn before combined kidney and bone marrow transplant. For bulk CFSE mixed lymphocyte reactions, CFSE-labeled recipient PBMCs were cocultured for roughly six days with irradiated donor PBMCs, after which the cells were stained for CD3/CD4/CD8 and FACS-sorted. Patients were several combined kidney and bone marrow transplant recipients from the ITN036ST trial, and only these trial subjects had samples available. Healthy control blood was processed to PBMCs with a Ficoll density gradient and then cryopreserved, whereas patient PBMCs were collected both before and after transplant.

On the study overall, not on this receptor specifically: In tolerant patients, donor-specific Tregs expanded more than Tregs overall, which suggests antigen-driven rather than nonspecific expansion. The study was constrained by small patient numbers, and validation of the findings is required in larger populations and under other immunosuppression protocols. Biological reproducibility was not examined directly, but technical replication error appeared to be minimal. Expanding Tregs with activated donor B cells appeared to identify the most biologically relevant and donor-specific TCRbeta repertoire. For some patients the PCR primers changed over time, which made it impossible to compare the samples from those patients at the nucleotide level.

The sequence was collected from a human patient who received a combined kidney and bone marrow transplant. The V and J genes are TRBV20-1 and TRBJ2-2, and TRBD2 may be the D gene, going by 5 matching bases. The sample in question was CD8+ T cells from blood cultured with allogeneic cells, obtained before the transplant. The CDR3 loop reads CSATDWNTGELFF. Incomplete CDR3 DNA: TGCAGTGCTACGGACTGGAACACCGGGGAG.